The subject of this entry is one T cell receptor beta chain. Clones were sequenced by immunoSEQ multiplex PCR, and TCRdb holds only the in-frame ones, with some missing. The profile shows about 360,000 clones, about nine tenths of them singletons. This specimen belongs to a study of cytomegalovirus exposure and HLA in healthy donors. Germline-derived CDR1 and CDR2 are SGHNT and YENEEA. V was cut by 1 base and J by 7 bases, with 8 bases left in between. CDR3 size: 13 residues. Sequencing input: PBMCs. The V call is TRBV11-3, the J call TRBJ2-1; D gene unclear. The sequence derives from a woman in her late teens or twenties in good health and CMV-seronegative. In DNA, the CDR3 is TGTGCCAGCAGCTTAGGGCTCATGAATGAGCAGTTCTTC. This codes for CASSLGLMNEQFF.